This paragraph covers one T cell receptor (beta chain) sequence. The entry originates in a study of blood T cell repertoires in COVID-19. Study-wide context: T cells, B-cell-depleted T cells, or PBMCs provided the cDNA or gDNA that served as material.

Across 24 US areas, participants ranged in age from about 18 to 90 years. Assignment of participants to cohorts was predicated upon participant-reported clinical history. Cohort 3 donors counted as recovered after two negative PCRs, clearance, or resolved symptoms. Measured with immunoSEQ multiplex PCR; TCRdb has only the in-frame clones, and not every one. The sample contains a few hundred thousand clones, approximately 81% of which appear only once. Looked up from germline, CDR1 is LNHNV and CDR2 is YYDKDF (reference sequence). V was clipped by 3 bases and J by 8 bases; unmatched bases: 9. The CDR3 is 15 amino acids.

This clonotype was sampled from a man between 35 and 55 years old who had recovered from COVID-19. The V and J genes are TRBV15 and TRBJ1-4; TRBD1 matches 7 bases. Sequenced: PBMCs or T cells enriched from blood (not recorded which). The CDR3: CATSRTKGAGEKLFF. In DNA, the CDR3 is TGTGCCACCAGCAGGACCAAGGGGGCGGGGGAAAAACTGTTTTTT.